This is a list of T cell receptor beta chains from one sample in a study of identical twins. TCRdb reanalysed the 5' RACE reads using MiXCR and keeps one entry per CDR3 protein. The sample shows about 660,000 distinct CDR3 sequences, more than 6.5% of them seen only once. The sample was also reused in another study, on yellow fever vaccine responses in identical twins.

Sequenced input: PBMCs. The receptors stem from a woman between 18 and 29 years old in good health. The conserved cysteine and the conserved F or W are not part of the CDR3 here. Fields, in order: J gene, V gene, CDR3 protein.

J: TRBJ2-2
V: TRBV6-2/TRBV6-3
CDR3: ASSQDHGELF

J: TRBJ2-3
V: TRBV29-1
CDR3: SPTKITDTQY

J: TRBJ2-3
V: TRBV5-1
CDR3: ASSLVEGVADTQY

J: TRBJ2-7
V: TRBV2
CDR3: ASLQGARGEQY

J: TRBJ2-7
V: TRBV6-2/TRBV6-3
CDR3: ASRRLEIPPQQY

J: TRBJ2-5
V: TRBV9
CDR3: ASSLQTGALQETQY

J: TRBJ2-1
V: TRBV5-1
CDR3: ASSFLASNEQF

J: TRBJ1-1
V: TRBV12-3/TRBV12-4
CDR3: ASSLTLGVPEAF

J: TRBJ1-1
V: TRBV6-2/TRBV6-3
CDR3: ASSYSSWNTEAF

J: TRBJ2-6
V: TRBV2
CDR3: ASDNSSNSGANVLT

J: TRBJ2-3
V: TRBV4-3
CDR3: ASSRGHSGRGDTQY

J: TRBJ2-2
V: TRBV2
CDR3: ASSERRVPGELF

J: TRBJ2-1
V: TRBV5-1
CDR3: ASSLGAVHNEQF

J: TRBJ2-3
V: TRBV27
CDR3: ASSLLAGVSDTQY

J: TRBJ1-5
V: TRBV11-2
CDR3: ASSQQGSQPQH

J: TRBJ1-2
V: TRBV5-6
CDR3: ATDRVNYGYT

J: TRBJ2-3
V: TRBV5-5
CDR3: ASSLGVVTDTQY

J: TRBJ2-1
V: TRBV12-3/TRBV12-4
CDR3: ASTPSGRGRDEQF

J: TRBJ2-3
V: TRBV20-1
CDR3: SARLQTGADTQY

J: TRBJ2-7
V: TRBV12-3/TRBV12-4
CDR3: ASSPTGQLSYEQY

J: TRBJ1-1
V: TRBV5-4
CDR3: ASSLDAGRSTEAF

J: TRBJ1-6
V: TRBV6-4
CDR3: ASRSVWDRGPLH

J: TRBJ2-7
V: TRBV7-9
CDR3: ASSFKNEQY

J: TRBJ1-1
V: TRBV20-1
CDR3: SARAENTEAF

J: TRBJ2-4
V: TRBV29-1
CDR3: SVYTLGIQY

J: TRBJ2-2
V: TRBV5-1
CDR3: ASSLEGTIGELF

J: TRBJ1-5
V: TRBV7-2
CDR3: ASSPDRFANQPQH

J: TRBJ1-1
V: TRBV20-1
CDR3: SARDRGGTLNTEAF

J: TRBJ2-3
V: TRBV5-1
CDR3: ASSLDVWAARTDTQY

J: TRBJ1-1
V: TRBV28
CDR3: ATQRTEAF

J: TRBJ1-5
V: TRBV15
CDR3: ATSREKQGTGGSQPQH

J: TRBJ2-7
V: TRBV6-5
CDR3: ASSYTRTSGRNEQY

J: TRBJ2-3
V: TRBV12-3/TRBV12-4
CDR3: ASSLVYGSTDTQY

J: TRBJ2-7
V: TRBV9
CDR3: ASSPQLAGSYEQY

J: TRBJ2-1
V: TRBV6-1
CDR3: ASRDSGVYNEQF

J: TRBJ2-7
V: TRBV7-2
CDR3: ASSLEQGGYEQY